This passage covers 22 T cell receptor beta chains from one sample sequenced in a study of blood T cell repertoires in COVID-19. Sequencing was performed with immunoSEQ multiplex PCR; in TCRdb, only in-frame clones are kept and a portion is missing. The repertoire has about 81,000 clones, approximately 89% of them found once; the top ten carry around 12%. Sequencing was performed on peripheral blood. These receptors all come from a man in his sixties or seventies with active or convalescent COVID-19.

The J gene is TRBJ2-2, the V gene TRBV18, with unresolved D. This CDR3 has 12 residues. Trimming stripped 5 bases from V and 4 bases from J, with 5 bases between. Germline V CDR1 and CDR2: KGHSH, LQKENI. CDR3 in amino acids: CASSSSTGELFF. The CDR3 region has the DNA TGTGCCAGCTCATCCTCCACCGGGGAGCTGTTTTTT.

The V and J genes are TRBV6-5 and TRBJ1-4; D not resolved. The CDR3 runs 14 residues. CDR1 MNHEY and CDR2 SVGAGI come from the germline V gene. Trimming cost V 2 bases and J 7 bases, with 11 bases left between them. The chain's CDR3 is CASSYVSSGEKLFF. Written as DNA, the CDR3 is TGTGCCAGCAGTTACGTCAGCTCGGGTGAAAAACTGTTTTTT.

This rearrangement joins TRBV18 to TRBJ1-6, with TRBD1 matching 7 bases. Germline loops: CDR1 KGHSH, CDR2 LQKENI. The CDR3 loop spans 15 amino acids. V shed 5 bases, J shed 5 bases, and the junction held 6 bases outside the gene matches. The CDR3 nucleotides are TGTGCCAGCTCAGACTACAGGGGTAATAATTCACCCCTCCACTTT. Its translation: CASSDYRGNNSPLHF.

This chain joins TRBV30 and TRBJ1-2, with D maybe TRBD1 (5 bases). The V end lost 4 bases, the J end lost 2 bases, and 14 bases lay between the germline ends. Germline loops: CDR1 GTSNPN, CDR2 SVGIG (reference sequence). This CDR3 comprises 14 residues. CDR3 protein: CAWIVGQGNYGYTF. CDR3 coding DNA: TGTGCCTGGATAGTCGGGCAGGGCAACTATGGCTACACCTTC.

In this sample, this clone turned up once. The rearrangement uses TRBV29-1 and TRBJ2-3; 8 bases are a match to TRBD2. Germline loops: CDR1 SQVTM, CDR2 ANQGSEA. The CDR3 is 15 residues long. The junction had 6 bases not matched to a gene; V was cut back by 2 bases and J by 2 bases. The CDR3 region is CSVERAAGDTDTQYF. The CDR3 region has the DNA TGCAGCGTTGAACGGGCAGCGGGGGACACAGATACGCAGTATTTT.

The rearrangement joins TRBV29-1 to TRBJ1-2; D is perhaps TRBD1 (6 bases). The V end was cut by 3 bases, the J end by 5 bases, with 10 bases between. The CDR3 sequence is 12 residues long. Germline values: CDR1 SQVTM, CDR2 ANQGSEA. CDR3 coding DNA: TGCAGCGTTGAGGACAGTAATTATGGCTACACCTTC. This sequence encodes CSVEDSNYGYTF. The full variable domain, rest sourced from reference TRBV29-1 and TRBJ1-2, is SAVISQKPSRDICQRGTSLTIQCQVDSQVTMMFWYRQQPGQSLTLIATANQGSEATYESGFVIDKFPISRPNLTFSTLTVSNMSPEDSSIYLCSVEDSNYGYTFGSGTRLTVV.

The chain links TRBV2 to TRBJ1-1; 7 positions match TRBD1. The V and J ends lost 2 bases and 5 bases, in that order; junction bases with no gene match: 5. The CDR3 loop spans 14 amino acids. Per germline, CDR1 SNHLY and CDR2 FYNNEI. The CDR3 loop is CASSETGEVTEAFF. The CDR3 DNA reads TGTGCCAGCAGTGAAACAGGGGAGGTAACTGAAGCTTTCTTT.

The chain has TRBV5-1 and TRBJ1-6; D ambiguous. V was cut by 0 bases and J by 9 bases, with 10 bases left in between. CDR3 length: 14 residues. From germline, CDR1 is SGHRS and CDR2 YFSETQ. The chain's CDR3 is CASSLGREGSPLHF. CDR3 coding DNA: TGCGCCAGCAGCTTGGGGCGGGAAGGTTCACCCCTCCACTTT. The full variable domain, with the rest looked up from reference TRBV5-1 and TRBJ1-6, is KAGVTQTPRYLIKTRGQQVTLSCSPISGHRSVSWYQQTPGQGLQFLFEYFSETQRNKGNFPGRFSGRQFSNSRSEMNVSTLELGDSALYLCASSLGREGSPLHFGNGTRLTVT.

This clone was observed a few times. The DNA of the CDR3 is TGTGCCACCAGTGGTCCAGGGGGCGGTAACTATGGCTACACCTTC. It codes for CATSGPGGGNYGYTF. The V and J genes are TRBV24-1 and TRBJ1-2, with 8 bases aligning to TRBD1. The junction had 5 bases not matched to a gene; V was cut back by 5 bases and J by 1 base. This CDR3 has 15 amino acids. CDR1 KGHDR and CDR2 SFDVKD come from the germline V gene.

The chain uses TRBV6-2 or TRBV6-3 and TRBJ1-2; 8 bases map to TRBD1. This CDR3 comprises 14 residues. The germline V gene encodes CDR1 MNHEY and CDR2 SVGEGT. V lost 5 bases, J lost 4 bases, and 6 bases stayed unmatched. CDR3 protein: CASSHRQGIYGYTF. The CDR3 DNA reads TGTGCCAGCAGTCATCGACAGGGGATCTATGGCTACACCTTC.

This sequence joins TRBV4-1 and TRBJ2-3, with D possibly TRBD2 on 7 matching bases. The CDR3 runs to 17 residues. Trimming shortened V by 6 bases and J by 2 bases, and 21 bases separated the two germline ends. The germline CDR1 and CDR2 sequences are MGHRA and YSYEKL. The CDR3, as DNA: TGCGCCAGCAGTGGCCCAGGCACGGCGGGGGCCACAGATACGCAGTATTTT. This codes for CASSGPGTAGATDTQYF.

The chain joins TRBV5-1 to TRBJ1-2, with D maybe TRBD1 (6 bases). There are 16 residues in the CDR3. Trimming took off 1 base at V and 4 bases at J, with 17 bases between the two ends. CDR1 SGHRS and CDR2 YFSETQ come from the germline V gene. The DNA of the CDR3 is TGCGCCAGCAGCTTGACAGGGACAATTAGCATCTATGGCTACACCTTC. The encoded protein is CASSLTGTISIYGYTF.

V gene TRBV5-6 combines with J gene TRBJ1-1, with unresolved D. Germline CDR1 reads SGHDT; CDR2 reads YYEEEE. Trimming cost V 0 bases and J 4 bases, with 10 bases left between them. This CDR3 has 14 residues. The CDR3 bases are TGTGCCAGCAGCTTGGCCCCCCCCGGCACTGAAGCTTTCTTT. Protein: CASSLAPPGTEAFF.

The chain employs TRBV7-2 and TRBJ2-7; TRBD1 matches at 8 bases. With V trimmed by 1 base and J by 4 bases, 6 bases remained unmatched. Per germline, CDR1 SGHTA and CDR2 FQGNSA. The CDR3 length is 15 residues. CDR3 DNA: TGTGCCAGCAGCTTAGTGCCGGACAGGGAATACGAGCAGTACTTC. It codes for CASSLVPDREYEQYF.

The rearrangement joins TRBV5-4 to TRBJ1-2; 8 bases map to TRBD1. Trimming at V came to 0 bases and at J to 8 bases, leaving 12 bases not matched to a gene. From germline, CDR1 is SGHNT and CDR2 YYREEE (reference sequence). CDR3 length: 16 residues. The CDR3 coding sequence is TGTGCCAGCAGCTTGGCCGGGGTCCAGGGGGCTAGAGGCTACACCTTC. It specifies CASSLAGVQGARGYTF.

The chain recombines TRBV6-5 with TRBJ1-2, with TRBD1 matching over 10 bases. The J segment lost 5 bases and the V segment lost 6 bases, leaving 6 bases of the junction unmatched. From germline, CDR1 is MNHEY and CDR2 SVGAGI. There are 14 residues in the CDR3. The CDR3 sequence is CASSRGQGGYGYTF. CDR3 nucleotides: TGTGCCAGCAGCCGAGGACAGGGGGGATATGGCTACACCTTC.

This clone has just one count. The chain carries TRBV28 and TRBJ1-1, with D tentatively TRBD1 (6 bases). From germline, CDR1 is MDHEN and CDR2 SYDVKM. With 2 bases removed from V and 1 base from J, the gap between germline ends came to 11 bases. The CDR3 is 15 residues long. CDR3: CASSLGGGRNTEAFF. The CDR3 DNA reads as TGTGCCAGCAGTTTAGGCGGGGGCCGGAACACTGAAGCTTTCTTT.

The chain couples TRBV5-1 to TRBJ1-3; D uncertain. The CDR3 loop spans 13 amino acids. Germline CDR1 and CDR2: SGHRS and YFSETQ. V was trimmed by 0 bases and J by 7 bases, leaving 8 bases between them. CDR3 nucleotides: TGCGCCAGCAGCTTGGAGGTCGGGAACACCATATATTTT. Translation: CASSLEVGNTIYF. The variable domain in full, with the rest retrieved from reference TRBV5-1 and TRBJ1-3, is KAGVTQTPRYLIKTRGQQVTLSCSPISGHRSVSWYQQTPGQGLQFLFEYFSETQRNKGNFPGRFSGRQFSNSRSEMNVSTLELGDSALYLCASSLEVGNTIYFGEGSWLTVV.

The rearrangement uses TRBV6-5 and TRBJ2-7, with no clear D. The CDR3 runs 16 residues. Germline V lookup: CDR1 MNHEY, CDR2 SVGAGI. The ends were cut back, 2 bases at V and 0 bases at J, with 14 bases in the middle. The CDR3 here is CASSYLFPQVSYEQYF. The DNA for the CDR3 is TGTGCCAGCAGTTACCTGTTCCCCCAGGTCTCCTACGAGCAGTACTTC.

This rearrangement joins TRBV29-1 to TRBJ2-2, with 7 bases identical to TRBD1. The germline V gene has CDR1 SQVTM and CDR2 ANQGSEA. Unmatched junction bases numbered 14, after V lost 6 bases and J lost 4 bases. The length of the CDR3 is 16 residues. CDR3 in DNA: TGCAGCGTAATAACTTCTGACAGGGCGGGCACCGGGGAGCTGTTTTTT. Amino acids: CSVITSDRAGTGELFF.

The CDR3, as DNA: TGCAGTGCTTCTAATTCCTACGAGCAGTACTTC. It yields the protein CSASNSYEQYF. This chain links TRBV20-1 with TRBJ2-7; D is unclear. The germline V gene encodes CDR1 DFQATT and CDR2 SNEGSKA (reference sequence). V lost 5 bases and J lost 1, with 6 bases in between. This CDR3 spans 11 amino acids.

This chain joins TRBV30 and TRBJ2-3, with TRBD2 matching 12 bases. Trimming at V came to 3 bases and at J to 5 bases, leaving 3 bases not matched to a gene. The germline V gene has CDR1 GTSNPN and CDR2 SVGIG (reference sequence). The CDR3 length is 14 residues. CDR3: CAWSLLAGGDTQYF. The CDR3 coding sequence is TGTGCCTGGAGCTTACTAGCGGGGGGAGATACGCAGTATTTT.